The 32 T cell receptor beta chains below all came from one sample that was sequenced in a study of regulatory T cells in long-lasting Graves disease. Time point described: newly diagnosed GD, antithyroid drugs for less than 3 months. Extracted RNA from PBMCs served as the source of the TCR library. Investigators prepared the TCR beta libraries by applying iRepertoire HTBI primers and Arm-PCR of CDR3 regions. Each CDR3 protein gets one entry after TCRdb re-called the multiplex PCR reads with MiXCR. The data hold 540,000 or so distinct CDR3 sequences, with 13% observed a single time. The sample also formed part of further work on T cells in Graves' hyperthyroidism and ophthalmopathy.

This specimen was peripheral blood mononuclear cells (PBMCs), taken at new diagnosis, from a patient treated with antithyroid drugs. The receptors come from a man in his thirties or forties with Graves disease.

This clonotype showed up many times. The chain recombines TRBV11-2 with TRBJ1-1; the D is unclear. This CDR3 contains 13 residues. V was pared by 1 base and J by 7 bases, with 10 bases between. CDR1 and CDR2 (germline): SGHAT, FQNNGV. CDR3 sequence (DNA): TGTGCCAGCAGCTTAGGAGGACCCCTTGAAGCTTTCTTT. It is translated as CASSLGGPLEAFF.

A note on this clonotype: A much more abundant neighbour one base away suggests this may be a read error. The chain has TRBV27 and TRBJ2-7; no reliable D call. There are 14 residues in the CDR3. The germline V gene has CDR1 MNHEY and CDR2 SMNVEV (reference sequence). The CDR3 nucleotides read TGTGCCAGCAGTTTAGCTAGTAGTATCGACGAGCGGTACTTC. Translated: CASSLASSIDERYF.

This clonotype came up many times. The gene calls are TRBV20-1 and TRBJ2-1; 8 positions match TRBD2. CDR1 is DFQATT and CDR2 is SNEGSKA in the germline V gene (reference sequence). The CDR3 length is 15 residues. V lost 3 bases, J lost 3 bases, and 7 bases stayed unmatched. CDR3 amino acids: CSASLAGTSYNEQFF. The CDR3 coding sequence is TGCAGTGCTAGTCTTGCAGGGACTAGCTACAATGAGCAGTTCTTC.

About this clonotype itself: A read error may explain this, as a much larger clone is one base away. The V and J genes are TRBV20-1 and TRBJ1-4; D is undetermined. This CDR3 spans 14 amino acids. V was pared by 4 bases and J by 8 bases, with 17 bases between. The germline V gene encodes CDR1 DFQATT and CDR2 SNEGSKA (reference sequence). CDR3 DNA sequence: TGCAGTGCTATCCCCGGGTCCGGGAAAGAAAAACTGTTTTTT. It yields the protein CSAIPGSGKEKLFF.

Ten or more counts support this clonotype. J is TRBJ2-7 and V is TRBV10-3, with a tentative D call TRBD1 (6 bases). V was pared by 3 bases and J by 3 bases, with 12 bases between. Germline loops: CDR1 ENHRY, CDR2 SYGVKD. The CDR3 spans 14 residues. The CDR3 loop reads CAISDGTWNYEQYF. The CDR3 nucleotides are TGTGCCATCAGTGACGGGACATGGAACTACGAGCAGTACTTC.

Ten or more counts support this clonotype. The chain employs TRBV15 and TRBJ1-2; TRBD1 matches 8 bases. Germline V gives CDR1 LNHNV, CDR2 YYDKDF (reference sequence). Losses at the gene ends were 0 bases for V and 1 base for J; bases not matched to a gene: 4. The CDR3 is 16 residues long. The CDR3 loop is CATSRDRDRLNYGYTF. The CDR3 DNA is TGTGCCACCAGCAGAGATAGGGACAGGCTTAACTATGGCTACACCTTC.

In its sample, this clonotype was seen many times. The rearrangement joins TRBV12-3 or TRBV12-4 to TRBJ2-7, with 7 positions matching TRBD2. The length of the CDR3 is 15 residues. After removal of 4 bases from V and 3 bases from J, the junction contained 9 bases not matched to a gene. CDR3 nucleotides: TGTGCCAGCAGTTCCCGGGGGACTAACCTCTACGAGCAGTACTTC. Protein: CASSSRGTNLYEQYF.

On this clonotype itself: A much more abundant neighbour one base away suggests this may be a read error. This chain connects TRBV12-3 or TRBV12-4 to TRBJ2-3; 7 nucleotides match TRBD2. Near its end, the DNA agrees better with TRBJ2-7, so the J call may be wrong. There are 13 residues in the CDR3. Here the CDR3 reads CATTSASPYEQYF. The CDR3 nucleotides read TGTGCCACAACTAGCGCGAGCCCCTACGAGCAGTACTTC.

As for this clonotype: This may stem from a read error, because a much larger clone lies one nucleotide away. The chain joins TRBV20-1 to TRBJ1-2, with a weak D call TRBD1 (6 bases). The germline V gene encodes CDR1 DFQATT and CDR2 SNEGSKA (reference sequence). CDR3 length: 12 residues. Deletions cut 6 bases from V and 4 bases from J, with 12 bases between. The CDR3 DNA sequence: TGCAGTGCGGCGGCAGGGGCCTATGGCTACACCTTC. It specifies CSAAAGAYGYTF.

Notes on this clonotype: A read error may produce the germline difference seen at one junction end. The chain recombines TRBV20-1 with TRBJ2-5; 9 positions agree with TRBD2. Germline V CDR1 and CDR2: DFQATT, SNEGSKA (reference sequence). The CDR3 sequence is 13 residues long. The CDR3 DNA reads as TGCAGTGCCGGGACTAGCAGGGGGGAGGCCCAGCACTTC. This codes for CSAGTSRGEAQHF.

In this sample, this clonotype turned up a few times. The chain joins TRBV24-1 to TRBJ2-2, with 7 nucleotides matching TRBD2. J was trimmed by 4 bases and V by 5 bases; bases with no gene match: 6. This CDR3 has 15 amino acids. The germline gives CDR1 KGHDR, CDR2 SFDVKD. This CDR3 is CATSGRERGTGELFF. The CDR3 DNA reads as TGTGCCACCAGTGGCCGGGAGCGGGGCACCGGGGAGCTGTTTTTT.

This clonotype was seen repeatedly, ten times or more. The CDR3 DNA sequence: TGCAGTGCTAGAGATTCCGGGGGGGGAGAGACCCAGTACTTC. It codes for CSARDSGGGETQYF. The chain recombines TRBV20-1 with TRBJ2-5; 8 positions agree with TRBD2. Germline CDR1 DFQATT, CDR2 SNEGSKA (reference sequence). V trimming: 0 bases; J trimming: 4 bases; junction bases outside the gene matches: 4. This CDR3 contains 14 residues.

The genes are TRBV19 and TRBJ2-2, with 7 bases that match TRBD2. Germline V CDR1 and CDR2: LNHDA, SQIVND (reference sequence). CDR3 size: 17 residues. The ends lost 4 bases at V and 4 bases at J; junction bases unmatched: 12. The CDR3 spells CASSKGEASGRTGELFF. CDR3 nucleotides: TGTGCCAGTAGTAAAGGGGAGGCTAGCGGCCGCACCGGGGAGCTGTTTTTT.

This clonotype was recorded at least ten times. V is TRBV3-1 and J is TRBJ2-7; possible D gene TRBD1, 6 bases. Germline assignment: CDR1 LGHDT and CDR2 YNNKEL (reference sequence). The CDR3 has 14 amino acids. Between the trimmed V and J ends, which lost 7 bases and 0 bases, there was a span of 13 bases. For the CDR3, the DNA is TGTGCCAGCAACCCGGGGACATACTCCTACGAGCAGTACTTC. Translated, it gives CASNPGTYSYEQYF.

This clonotype was counted a few times. This chain connects TRBV7-8 to TRBJ1-1; 8 positions agree with TRBD1. CDR3 length: 14 amino acids. From germline, CDR1 is SGHVS and CDR2 FQNEAQ. With 5 bases clipped from V and 6 bases from J, the junction kept 8 bases outside the gene matches. This chain's CDR3 is CASSPWTGKAEAFF. In DNA, the CDR3 is TGTGCCAGCAGCCCATGGACAGGGAAGGCTGAAGCTTTCTTT.

This clonotype occurred many times. The genes are TRBV7-8 and TRBJ2-3; D ambiguous. CDR1 SGHVS and CDR2 FQNEAQ come from the germline V gene. Trimming left V 5 bases short and J 6 bases short, with 12 bases between. This CDR3 is built from 13 residues. The CDR3 sequence: CASSLRLFDTQYF. The CDR3 DNA sequence: TGTGCCAGCAGCCTGCGTCTCTTTGATACGCAGTATTTT.

This chain links TRBV7-9 with TRBJ2-3, with no clear D. The CDR3 is 15 residues long. The V gene's germline CDR1 is SEHNR and CDR2 FQNEAQ (reference sequence). Between the trimmed V and J ends, which lost 7 bases and 3 bases, there was a span of 17 bases. The DNA of the CDR3 is TGTGCCAGCATCCAAGAGGTGGATCTAACAGATACGCAGTATTTT. Translating gives CASIQEVDLTDTQYF.

This clonotype came up many times. The chain carries TRBV5-1 and TRBJ2-7; TRBD2 matches 8 bases. The CDR3 runs 18 residues. V was pared by 0 bases and J by 0 bases, with 11 bases of the junction left unmatched. The V gene's germline CDR1 is SGHRS and CDR2 YFSETQ. CDR3 in amino acids: CASSLEGTRGVFSYEQYF. The DNA for the CDR3 is TGCGCCAGCAGCTTGGAAGGGACTAGGGGCGTTTTCTCCTACGAGCAGTACTTC. The entire variable domain, with the rest obtained from reference TRBV5-1 and TRBJ2-7, is as follows: KAGVTQTPRYLIKTRGQQVTLSCSPISGHRSVSWYQQTPGQGLQFLFEYFSETQRNKGNFPGRFSGRQFSNSRSEMNVSTLELGDSALYLCASSLEGTRGVFSYEQYFGPGTRLTVT.

The chain couples TRBV10-1 to TRBJ2-7, with 8 bases identical to TRBD2. Germline CDR1 and CDR2: WNHNN and SYGVQD (reference sequence). The CDR3 length is 15 residues. V lost 2 bases to trimming and J lost 5 bases; unmatched junction nucleotides: 8. The CDR3 protein is CASSERAGVGNEQYF. The CDR3 bases are TGCGCCAGCAGTGAGCGAGCGGGAGTGGGTAACGAGCAGTACTTC.

This clonotype was seen only a few times. The CDR3 DNA sequence: TGTGCCATCAGACCAACACAGGGGAACCTAGGATGGACCGGGGAGCTGTTTTTT. It translates to CAIRPTQGNLGWTGELFF. This chain uses TRBV10-3 with TRBJ2-2; TRBD1 matches at 7 bases. With 6 bases clipped from V and 5 bases from J, the junction kept 18 bases outside the gene matches. Germline CDR1 reads ENHRY; CDR2 reads SYGVKD. CDR3 length: 18 residues.

This clonotype was seen repeatedly, ten times or more. CDR3 protein: CSVETGGNANTGELFF. The DNA for the CDR3 is TGCAGCGTTGAAACCGGCGGGAACGCGAACACCGGGGAGCTGTTTTTT. V usage is TRBV29-1 and J usage is TRBJ2-2; D might be TRBD2 (6 bases). Germline V gives CDR1 SQVTM, CDR2 ANQGSEA. The CDR3 has 16 residues. V was pared by 2 bases and J by 0 bases, with 13 bases between.

Many counts were recorded for this clonotype. The chain recombines TRBV20-1 with TRBJ2-1, with D unresolved. Trimming left V 4 bases short and J 3 bases short, with 10 bases between. Germline values: CDR1 DFQATT, CDR2 SNEGSKA (reference sequence). This CDR3 has 13 residues. CDR3 sequence (DNA): TGCAGTGCTAAAGCCGGGTACTACAATGAGCAGTTCTTC. Its translation is CSAKAGYYNEQFF.

To note about this clonotype: A much larger clonotype is one base distant, so this may be a read error. V is TRBV29-1 and J is TRBJ2-7; no definite D call. With 5 bases removed from V and 3 bases from J, the gap between germline ends came to 20 bases. Germline lookup yields CDR1 SQVTM and CDR2 ANQGSEA. The CDR3 totals 15 residues. The CDR3 DNA reads as TGCAGCGTTCCCCTCATAGGGCCACTCCGCTACGAGCAGTACTTC. It specifies CSVPLIGPLRYEQYF.

This clonotype was observed a few times. The chain has TRBV15 and TRBJ2-5, with 11 nucleotides matching TRBD1. V lost 0 bases to trimming and J lost 5 bases; unmatched junction nucleotides: 5. The CDR3 is 16 residues long. The germline V gene encodes CDR1 LNHNV and CDR2 YYDKDF (reference sequence). The CDR3 DNA follows: TGTGCCACCAGCAGAGAGATTGGACAGGGGGCCGAGACCCAGTACTTC. Encoded protein: CATSREIGQGAETQYF.

Details on this clonotype: Possible read error: a much larger clone is one base away. Because the CDR3's place on the DNA is in doubt, the DNA is left out and the CDR3 is given as listed by TCRdb. The CDR3 is CASSLVAAGALDNERFF. The V gene is TRBV7-7, the J gene TRBJ2-1; TRBD2, the D gene given by the table, was not confirmed from the DNA. The CDR3 adds up to 17 amino acids, both ends counted. Germline-derived CDR1 and CDR2 are SSHAT and FNYEAQ (reference sequence).

This clonotype was seen repeatedly, ten times or more. The chain uses TRBV3-1 and TRBJ2-7; no reliable D call. The ends were cut back, 1 base at V and 0 bases at J, with 10 bases in the middle. Germline CDR1 and CDR2: LGHDT and YNNKEL (reference sequence). This CDR3 region has 15 residues. Written as DNA, the CDR3 is TGTGCCAGCAGCCAAGTTTCGATACCCTCCTACGAGCAGTACTTC. Its translation is CASSQVSIPSYEQYF.

This clonotype was counted at least ten times. J is TRBJ2-1 and V is TRBV20-1, with D possibly matching TRBD2 (6 bases). Germline V gene sequence: CDR1 DFQATT, CDR2 SNEGSKA (reference sequence). This CDR3 is 13 amino acids long. V gave up 3 bases and J gave up 7 bases, with 13 bases separating them. The CDR3 sequence is CSASRLAANEQFF. CDR3 bases: TGCAGTGCTAGTAGATTAGCGGCGAATGAGCAGTTCTTC.

The chain links TRBV20-1 to TRBJ2-1, with 10 positions matching TRBD2. Losses at the gene ends were 5 bases for V and 7 bases for J; bases not matched to a gene: 8. Germline V lookup: CDR1 DFQATT, CDR2 SNEGSKA (reference sequence). This CDR3 has 14 amino acids. This chain's CDR3 is CSALSGGARNEQFF. The CDR3 DNA reads TGCAGTGCTTTAAGCGGGGGGGCCAGGAATGAGCAGTTCTTC.

This clonotype was seen many times. The chain uses TRBV12-3 or TRBV12-4 and TRBJ2-2; D remains unclear. V was pared by 3 bases and J by 8 bases, with 10 bases between. The CDR3 covers 13 residues. CDR3 loop: CASSFTLRGELFF. Written as DNA, the CDR3 is TGTGCCAGCAGTTTTACCCTCCGAGGGGAGCTGTTTTTT.

This clonotype showed up just a few times. This rearrangement joins TRBV30 to TRBJ2-1; D may be TRBD2 (6 bases). This CDR3 has 13 amino acids. Germline V gene lookup returns CDR1 GTSNPN and CDR2 SVGIG (reference sequence). The V and J ends lost 0 bases and 8 bases respectively, with 11 bases between them. Written as DNA, the CDR3 is TGTGCCTGGAGTGTGACTAGTGGGGATGAGCAGTTCTTC. Its translation: CAWSVTSGDEQFF.

This clonotype appeared many times. The chain combines TRBV24-1 with TRBJ1-5; D might be TRBD1 (6 bases). Deletions cut 4 bases from V and 4 bases from J, with 10 bases between. Germline values: CDR1 KGHDR, CDR2 SFDVKD. CDR3 length equals 14 residues. The CDR3 DNA reads TGTGCCACCAGTGAACAGGGTGGAAATCAGCCCCAGCATTTT. It codes for CATSEQGGNQPQHF.

This clonotype was detected many times. The chain uses TRBV2 and TRBJ2-3, with D perhaps TRBD2 (6 bases). Trimming left V 7 bases short and J 2 bases short, with 13 bases between. The CDR3 is made up of 14 amino acids. Looked up from germline, CDR1 is SNHLY and CDR2 is FYNNEI. The CDR3 sequence: CASIRGMHTDTQYF. The CDR3 DNA reads TGTGCCAGCATTCGGGGGATGCACACAGATACGCAGTATTTT.